Below are 7 T cell receptor beta chains sequenced from a single sample in a study of glioma-infiltrating T cells. The iRepertoire nested amplicon-rescue multiplex PCR amplified TCR alpha and beta CDR3s from RNA. TCRdb fed the multiplex PCR reads into MiXCR, producing one record per CDR3 protein. Of about 200,000 distinct CDR3 sequences in the sample, more than 25% were seen once. Material: glioma tissue, nonneoplastic brain tissue, or PBMCs (not recorded which). The source of these receptors is a human donor with low-grade glioma or glioblastoma, undergoing nonglioma brain surgery, or in good health (not recorded which).

Remarks on this clonotype: This could be a read error, since a much larger clone is one nucleotide away. The V call is TRBV7-6, the J call TRBJ2-3; the match to TRBD2 covers 8 bases. Germline V gene sequence: CDR1 SGHVS, CDR2 FNYEAQ. This CDR3 is built from 16 residues. Trimming at V came to 2 bases and at J to 0 bases, leaving 4 bases not matched to a gene. This CDR3 reads CASSLQGLESTDTQYF. CDR3 sequence (DNA): TGTGCCAGCAGCTTACAGGGACTAGAAAGCACAGATACGCAGTATTTT.

This clonotype was seen ten or more times. The V call is TRBV2, the J call TRBJ1-1, with no clear D. The germline gives CDR1 SNHLY, CDR2 FYNNEI. This CDR3 has 14 residues. V lost 4 bases, J lost 2 bases, and 11 bases lay in between. The CDR3 DNA is TGTGCCAGCAGTGTCGGCAGTACCAACACTGAAGCTTTCTTT. Amino acids: CASSVGSTNTEAFF.

As concerns this clonotype: This may be a read error, as it is one base from a much larger clone. The CDR3 does not end in the conserved phenylalanine or tryptophan, so this is likely a read error. The genes are TRBV2 and TRBJ2-1; tentative D call: TRBD2 (6 bases). There are 12 residues in the CDR3. Germline CDR1 SNHLY, CDR2 FYNNEI. V lost 2 bases, J lost 9 bases, and 8 bases lay in between. For the CDR3, the DNA is TGTGCCAGCAGTGAACTAGCGAGTGAGCAGTTCTTA. The encoded protein is CASSELASEQFL.

This clonotype appeared many times. The V call is TRBV5-1, the J call TRBJ2-3; the D is unclear. This CDR3 is built from 16 residues. Deletions cut 1 base from V and 4 bases from J, with 16 bases between. CDR1 SGHRS and CDR2 YFSETQ come from the germline V gene. The CDR3 DNA sequence: TGCGCCAGCAGCTTGTTACGGTACCCCTCTTCAGATACGCAGTATTTT. Its translation is CASSLLRYPSSDTQYF.

This clonotype was detected many times. V is TRBV19 and J is TRBJ2-1; D gene unclear. Trimming took 4 bases from V and 0 from J, leaving 4 bases between them. Germline CDR1 reads LNHDA; CDR2 reads SQIVND (reference sequence). This CDR3 region has 13 residues. The CDR3 coding sequence is TGTGCCAGTAGTACAAGCTCCTACAATGAGCAGTTCTTC. Translated, it gives CASSTSSYNEQFF.

V and J are TRBV3-1 and TRBJ2-1, with TRBD2 identical over 14 bases. Germline assignment: CDR1 LGHDT and CDR2 YNNKEL (reference sequence). There are 18 residues in the CDR3. Trimming removed 0 bases from V and 6 bases from J; junction bases left unmatched: 7. This CDR3 reads CASSQDGGLAGARNEQFF. The CDR3 coding sequence is TGTGCCAGCAGCCAAGATGGGGGACTAGCGGGAGCCCGCAATGAGCAGTTCTTC.

This chain links TRBV5-4 with TRBJ2-5; either TRBD1 or TRBD2 may supply D (5 bases each). The germline gives CDR1 SGHNT, CDR2 YYREEE (reference sequence). V was cut by 2 bases and J by 1 base, with 12 bases left in between. This CDR3 is 15 amino acids long. The CDR3 is CASSLPGRPQETQYF. The CDR3 DNA follows: TGTGCCAGCAGCTTACCGGGACGCCCCCAAGAGACCCAGTACTTC. The variable domain in full, with the rest retrieved from reference TRBV5-4 and TRBJ2-5, is ETGVTQSPTHLIKTRGQQVTLRCSSQSGHNTVSWYQQALGQGPQFIFQYYREEENGRGNFPPRFSGLQFPNYSSELNVNALELDDSALYLCASSLPGRPQETQYFGPGTRLLVL.